Listed here is a single T cell receptor beta chain. Clones were read by immunoSEQ multiplex PCR, and TCRdb kept only the in-frame ones, dropping some. Of approximately 81,000 clones in the sample, 95% are singletons; the top ten hold 0.36%. The entry originates in a study of technical replicates of blood from a handful of donors. From germline, CDR1 is KGHSH and CDR2 LQKENI. V lost 6 bases to trimming and J lost 3 bases, with 15 bases between them. The CDR3 spans 14 residues. Sequencing used T cells isolated from PBMCs. The V and J genes are TRBV18 and TRBJ2-7; TRBD2 is a possible D gene (5 bases). This clonotype was obtained from a human donor in good health. The CDR3 here is CASSSGGTGYEQYF. CDR3 nucleotide sequence: TGTGCCAGCTCCTCAGGAGGTACCGGCTACGAGCAGTACTTC.